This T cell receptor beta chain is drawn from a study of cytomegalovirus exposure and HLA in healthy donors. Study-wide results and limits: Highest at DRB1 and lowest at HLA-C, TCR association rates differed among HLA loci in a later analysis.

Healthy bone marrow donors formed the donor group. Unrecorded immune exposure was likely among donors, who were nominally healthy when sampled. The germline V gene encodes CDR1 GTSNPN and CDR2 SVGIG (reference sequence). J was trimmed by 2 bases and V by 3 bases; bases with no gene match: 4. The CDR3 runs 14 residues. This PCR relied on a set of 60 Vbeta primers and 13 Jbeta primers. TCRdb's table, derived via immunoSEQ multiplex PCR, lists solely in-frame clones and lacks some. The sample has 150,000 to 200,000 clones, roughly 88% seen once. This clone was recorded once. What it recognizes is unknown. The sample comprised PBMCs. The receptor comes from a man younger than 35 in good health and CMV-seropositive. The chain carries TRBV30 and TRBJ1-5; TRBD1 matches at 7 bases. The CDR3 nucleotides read TGTGCCTGGAGGGGGACAGCAGGCAATCAGCCCCAGCATTTT. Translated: CAWRGTAGNQPQHF. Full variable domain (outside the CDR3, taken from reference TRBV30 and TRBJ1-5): SQTIHQWPATLVQPVGSPLSLECTVEGTSNPNLYWYRQAAGRGLQLLFYSVGIGQISSEVPQNLSASRPQDRQFILSSKKLLLSDSGFYLCAWRGTAGNQPQHFGDGTRLSIL.